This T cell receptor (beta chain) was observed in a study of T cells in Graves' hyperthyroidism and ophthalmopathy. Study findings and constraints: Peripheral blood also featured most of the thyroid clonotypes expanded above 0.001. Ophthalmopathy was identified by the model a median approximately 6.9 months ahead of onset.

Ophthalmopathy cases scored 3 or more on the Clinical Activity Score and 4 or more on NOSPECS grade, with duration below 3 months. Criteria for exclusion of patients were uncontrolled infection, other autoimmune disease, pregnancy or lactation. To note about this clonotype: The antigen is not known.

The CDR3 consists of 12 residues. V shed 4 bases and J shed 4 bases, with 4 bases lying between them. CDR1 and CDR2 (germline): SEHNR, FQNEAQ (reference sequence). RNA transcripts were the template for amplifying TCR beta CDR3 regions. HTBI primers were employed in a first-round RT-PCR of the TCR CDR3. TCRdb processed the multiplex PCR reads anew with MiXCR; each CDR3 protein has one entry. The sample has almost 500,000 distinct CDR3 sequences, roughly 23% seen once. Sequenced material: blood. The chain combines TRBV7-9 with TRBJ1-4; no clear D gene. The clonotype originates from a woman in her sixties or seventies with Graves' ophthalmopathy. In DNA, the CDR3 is TGTGCCAGCAGCTCCGATAATGAAAAACTGTTTTTT. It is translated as CASSSDNEKLFF.